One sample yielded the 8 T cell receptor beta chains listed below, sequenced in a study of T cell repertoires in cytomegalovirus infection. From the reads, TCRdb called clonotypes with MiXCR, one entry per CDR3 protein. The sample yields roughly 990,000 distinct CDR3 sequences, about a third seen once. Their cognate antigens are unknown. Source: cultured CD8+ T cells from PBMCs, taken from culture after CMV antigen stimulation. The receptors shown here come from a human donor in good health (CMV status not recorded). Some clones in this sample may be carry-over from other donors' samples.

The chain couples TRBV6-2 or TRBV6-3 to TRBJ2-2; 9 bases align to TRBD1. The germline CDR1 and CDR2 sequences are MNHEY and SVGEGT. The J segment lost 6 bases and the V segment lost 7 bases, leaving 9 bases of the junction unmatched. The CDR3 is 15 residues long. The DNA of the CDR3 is TGTGCCAGCACCTACTCCGGGACAGGGTCCGGGGAGCTGTTTTTT. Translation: CASTYSGTGSGELFF.

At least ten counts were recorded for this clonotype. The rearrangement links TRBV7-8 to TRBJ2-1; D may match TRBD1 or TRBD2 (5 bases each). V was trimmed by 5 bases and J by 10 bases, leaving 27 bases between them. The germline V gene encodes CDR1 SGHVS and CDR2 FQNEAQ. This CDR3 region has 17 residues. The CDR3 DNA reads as TGTGCCAGCAGCCAGCGTGTCCGGGACGCCCGCCTCAAGGAGCAGTTCTTC. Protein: CASSQRVRDARLKEQFF. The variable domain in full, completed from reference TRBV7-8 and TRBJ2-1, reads GAGVSQSPRYKVAKRGQDVALRCDPISGHVSLFWYQQALGQGPEFLTYFQNEAQLDKSGLPSDRFFAERPEGSVSTLKIQRTQQEDSAVYLCASSQRVRDARLKEQFFGPGTRLTVL.

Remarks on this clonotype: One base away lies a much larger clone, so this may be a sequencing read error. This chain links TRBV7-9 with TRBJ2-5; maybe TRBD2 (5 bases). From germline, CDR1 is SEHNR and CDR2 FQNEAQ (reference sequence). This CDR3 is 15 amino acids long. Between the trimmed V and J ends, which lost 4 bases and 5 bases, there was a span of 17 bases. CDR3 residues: CASSSKEREIETQYF. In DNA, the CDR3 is TGTGCCAGCAGCTCAAAGGAAAGGGAGATTGAGACCCAGTACTTC.

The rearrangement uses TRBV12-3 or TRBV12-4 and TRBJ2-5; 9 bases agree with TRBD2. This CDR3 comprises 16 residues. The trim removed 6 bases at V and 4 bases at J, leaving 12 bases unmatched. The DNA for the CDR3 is TGTGCCAGCAGAGGTGTGCGGGGGGGGGCGAGAGAGACCCAGTACTTC. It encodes CASRGVRGGARETQYF.

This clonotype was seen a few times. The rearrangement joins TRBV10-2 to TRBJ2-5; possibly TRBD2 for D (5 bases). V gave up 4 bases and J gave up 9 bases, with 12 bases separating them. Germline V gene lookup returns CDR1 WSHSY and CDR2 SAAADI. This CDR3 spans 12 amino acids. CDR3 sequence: CASSVLQAAQYF. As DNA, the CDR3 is TGCGCCAGCAGTGTTCTCCAAGCGGCCCAGTACTTC.

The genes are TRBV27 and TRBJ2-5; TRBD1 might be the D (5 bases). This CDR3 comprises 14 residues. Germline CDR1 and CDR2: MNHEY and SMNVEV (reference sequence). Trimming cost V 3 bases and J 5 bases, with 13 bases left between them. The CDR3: CASSFQGFYETQYF. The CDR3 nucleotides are TGTGCCAGCAGTTTCCAGGGATTTTACGAGACCCAGTACTTC.

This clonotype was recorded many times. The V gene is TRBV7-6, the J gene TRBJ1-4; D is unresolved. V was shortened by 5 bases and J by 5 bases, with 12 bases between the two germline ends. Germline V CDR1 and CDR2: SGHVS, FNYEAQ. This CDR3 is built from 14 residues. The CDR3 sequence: CASSPLGRNEKLFF. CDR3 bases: TGTGCCAGCAGCCCGCTAGGAAGGAATGAAAAACTGTTTTTT.

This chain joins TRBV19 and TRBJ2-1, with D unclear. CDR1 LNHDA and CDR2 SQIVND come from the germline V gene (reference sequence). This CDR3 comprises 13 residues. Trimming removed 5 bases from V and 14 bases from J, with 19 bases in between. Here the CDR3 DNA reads TGTGCCAGTAGTTCAGGCCTGGGTGGATGGGAGTTCTTC. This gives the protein CASSSGLGGWEFF.